The sequence of this T cell receptor (beta chain) was determined in a study of T cells in Graves' hyperthyroidism and ophthalmopathy. Whole-study results and caveats: Most clonotypes expanded in the thyroid (above 0.001) were also present in blood.

On this clonotype itself: Its antigen is unknown. Given a much more abundant clone one base away, this may be a read error. This is likely a read error, given that the CDR3 carries no conserved phenylalanine or tryptophan at its end.

V was clipped by 7 bases and J by 2 bases, with 14 bases between them. Germline assignment: CDR1 MNHNS and CDR2 SASEGT. This CDR3 spans 14 amino acids. Graves' hyperthyroidism without ophthalmopathy progression within 18 months was termed stable. Newly diagnosed hyperthyroidism patients aged 18 to 65 years had disease lasting under 2 months. This sample holds PBMCs from 9.5 to 10 ml fresh peripheral blood. The TCR beta CDR3 regions underwent amplification using RNA transcripts as the source. A first-round RT-PCR of the TCR CDR3 used the HTBI primer set. In TCRdb, the multiplex PCR reads were re-called with MiXCR into one record per CDR3 protein. The sample holds more than 650,000 distinct CDR3 sequences, 12% to 15% seen once.

The TCR originated in a woman aged 18-30 years with Graves' hyperthyroidism. Sequencing was performed on blood. The J gene is TRBJ1-1, the V gene TRBV6-1, with D tentatively TRBD1 (5 bases). The CDR3 protein is CASTIGGANTEAFL. The CDR3 nucleotides are TGTGCCAGCACCATAGGAGGGGCAAACACTGAAGCTTTCCTT.